These 16 T cell receptor beta chains were all obtained from the same sample, sequenced in a study of blood T cell repertoires in COVID-19. The data were produced by immunoSEQ multiplex PCR, yet TCRdb's version contains in-frame clones alone and is incomplete. The sample gives approximately 250,000 clones, 88% of which show up once; 1% to 1.5% is in the top ten. Specimen: PBMCs or T cells enriched from blood (not recorded which). These TCRs come from a woman between 40 and 50 years old with acute COVID-19.

The chain combines TRBV3-1 (or the pseudogene TRBV3-2) with TRBJ1-5; D not resolved. Between the trimmed V and J ends, which lost 4 bases and 4 bases, there was a span of 14 bases. From germline, CDR1 is LGHDT and CDR2 YNNKEL (reference sequence). This CDR3 contains 15 residues. The CDR3 region is CASSLGRGGNQPQHF. CDR3 nucleotides: TGTGCCAGCAGCCTAGGCCGGGGTGGGAATCAGCCCCAGCATTTT.

The chain carries TRBV30 and TRBJ1-5; possible D gene TRBD1, 5 bases. CDR3 length equals 13 residues. In germline, CDR1 is GTSNPN, CDR2 SVGIG (reference sequence). V gave up 8 bases and J gave up 5 bases, with 16 bases separating them. The CDR3 region has the DNA TGTGCCGGGGCGGCTGACAGTTATCAGCCCCAGCATTTT. Translating it yields CAGAADSYQPQHF.

This rearrangement joins TRBV9 to TRBJ2-2; TRBD1 matches 8 bases. The CDR3 is 16 residues long. Germline CDR1 reads SGDLS; CDR2 reads YYNGEE. Trimming removed 0 bases from V and 3 bases from J; junction bases left unmatched: 4. The CDR3 reads CASSVVGQGHTGELFF. DNA for the CDR3: TGTGCCAGCAGCGTAGTCGGACAGGGCCACACCGGGGAGCTGTTTTTT.

This clone was observed a few times. The chain joins TRBV7-9 to TRBJ2-3; 9 bases line up with TRBD2. The CDR3 spans 17 residues. The V gene's germline CDR1 is SEHNR and CDR2 FQNEAQ (reference sequence). Trimming at V came to 5 bases and at J to 5 bases, leaving 14 bases not matched to a gene. The CDR3 DNA is TGTGCCAGCAGCCCCGGGGAGGCTAGCGGGATACAAGATACGCAGTATTTT. Its translation: CASSPGEASGIQDTQYF.

This clone appeared a few times. V and J are TRBV10-3 and TRBJ1-5; tentative D call: TRBD1 (6 bases). Trimming stripped 5 bases from V and 0 bases from J, with 8 bases between. This CDR3 contains 14 residues. Germline CDR1 is ENHRY and CDR2 is SYGVKD. This CDR3 reads CAISKTGSNQPQHF. The DNA of the CDR3 is TGTGCCATCAGTAAGACAGGTAGCAATCAGCCCCAGCATTTT.

The rearrangement links TRBV28 to TRBJ1-5; D possibly corresponds to TRBD1 (6 bases). Trimming shortened V by 8 bases and J by 2 bases, and 16 bases separated the two germline ends. Germline V gene data show CDR1 as MDHEN and CDR2 as SYDVKM. The CDR3 extends over 15 amino acids. CDR3 sequence reads: CASARGGLGNQPQHF. DNA of the CDR3: TGTGCCAGCGCAAGGGGGGGCTTGGGCAATCAGCCCCAGCATTTT.

This chain uses TRBV9 with TRBJ2-1; tentative D call: TRBD2 (6 bases). Germline values: CDR1 SGDLS, CDR2 YYNGEE. The CDR3 has 14 residues. V was clipped by 4 bases and J by 7 bases, with 15 bases between them. CDR3 DNA: TGTGCCAGCAGCTTACCACGGGGAGGTAATGAGCAGTTCTTC. This encodes CASSLPRGGNEQFF.

The gene calls are TRBV18 and TRBJ1-1; 7 bases fit TRBD1. Germline V lookup: CDR1 KGHSH, CDR2 LQKENI. There are 14 residues in the CDR3. Losses at the gene ends were 10 bases for V and 6 bases for J; bases not matched to a gene: 14. CDR3 DNA sequence: TGTGCCACCAGACCGACAGGGTCGACCTCTGAAGCTTTCTTT. Encoded protein: CATRPTGSTSEAFF. The variable domain in full, completed from reference TRBV18 and TRBJ1-1, reads NAGVMQNPRHLVRRRGQEARLRCSPMKGHSHVYWYRQLPEEGLKFMVYLQKENIIDESGMPKERFSAEFPKEGPSILRIQQVVRGDSAAYFCATRPTGSTSEAFFGQGTRLTVV.

The J gene is TRBJ2-1, the V gene TRBV5-4; 11 bases are a match to TRBD2. Germline lookup yields CDR1 SGHNT and CDR2 YYREEE (reference sequence). The CDR3 has 15 residues. The V and J ends lost 4 bases and 3 bases, in that order; junction bases with no gene match: 3. The CDR3 reads CASSRGLADYNEQFF. The CDR3 nucleotides are TGTGCCAGCAGCCGGGGACTAGCGGACTACAATGAGCAGTTCTTC.

The rearrangement uses TRBV6-1 and TRBJ1-4; D not resolved. V was clipped by 2 bases and J by 13 bases, with 14 bases between them. Germline CDR1 MNHNS, CDR2 SASEGT. The length of the CDR3 is 13 residues. The DNA of the CDR3 is TGTGCCAGCAGTGAATCCCGACTCGGTACACTGTTTTTT. The encoded protein is CASSESRLGTLFF.

J is TRBJ1-5 and V is TRBV28, with TRBD1 matching over 8 bases. This CDR3 is built from 14 residues. V trimming: 6 bases; J trimming: 3 bases; junction bases outside the gene matches: 4. The germline gives CDR1 MDHEN, CDR2 SYDVKM. The chain's CDR3 is CASRPGQDNQPQHF. Here the CDR3 DNA reads TGTGCCAGCAGGCCGGGACAGGACAATCAGCCCCAGCATTTT.

The chain recombines TRBV19 with TRBJ1-2; 8 bases line up with TRBD1. With 3 bases clipped from V and 4 bases from J, the junction kept 7 bases outside the gene matches. CDR3 length: 15 amino acids. CDR1 is LNHDA, CDR2 SQIVND, per germline (reference sequence). The CDR3 DNA reads TGTGCCAGTAGTATCGGTCCAGGGGGCGGCTATGGCTACACCTTC. Translated: CASSIGPGGGYGYTF.

The chain links TRBV4-2 to TRBJ2-3; 7 bases line up with TRBD1. With 4 bases clipped from V and 0 bases from J, the junction kept 10 bases outside the gene matches. The CDR3 consists of 17 residues. Per germline, CDR1 LGHNA and CDR2 YNFKEQ. CDR3 sequence: CASSLRSGQRSTDTQYF. CDR3 nucleotide sequence: TGTGCCAGCAGCCTCCGATCGGGACAGCGAAGCACAGATACGCAGTATTTT.

This chain joins TRBV7-8 and TRBJ2-4; 8 bases fit TRBD2. The CDR3 contains 20 residues. Per germline, CDR1 SGHVS and CDR2 FQNEAQ. V lost 4 bases, J lost 4 bases, and 21 bases stayed unmatched. CDR3 sequence (DNA): TGTGCCAGCAGCTCCCCCACCGAGCTGGGTGGGACTAGGGTTAAAAACATTCAGTACTTC. Encoded protein: CASSSPTELGGTRVKNIQYF.

The rearrangement uses TRBV7-9 and TRBJ1-2; weak D call: TRBD1 (6 bases). V was trimmed by 5 bases and J by 4 bases, leaving 20 bases between them. Germline CDR1 is SEHNR and CDR2 is FQNEAQ (reference sequence). The CDR3 runs to 16 residues. DNA of the CDR3: TGTGCCAGCAGCCTCACAGCGGGGGGCCAGAGCTATGGCTACACCTTC. It specifies CASSLTAGGQSYGYTF.

The chain couples TRBV20-1 to TRBJ1-4; TRBD1 might be the D (6 bases). From germline, CDR1 is DFQATT and CDR2 SNEGSKA (reference sequence). The CDR3 is 13 amino acids. Between the trimmed V and J ends, which lost 3 bases and 8 bases, there was a span of 13 bases. The CDR3: CSASRGTKEKLFF. CDR3 DNA: TGCAGTGCTAGTCGAGGGACAAAAGAAAAACTGTTTTTT.